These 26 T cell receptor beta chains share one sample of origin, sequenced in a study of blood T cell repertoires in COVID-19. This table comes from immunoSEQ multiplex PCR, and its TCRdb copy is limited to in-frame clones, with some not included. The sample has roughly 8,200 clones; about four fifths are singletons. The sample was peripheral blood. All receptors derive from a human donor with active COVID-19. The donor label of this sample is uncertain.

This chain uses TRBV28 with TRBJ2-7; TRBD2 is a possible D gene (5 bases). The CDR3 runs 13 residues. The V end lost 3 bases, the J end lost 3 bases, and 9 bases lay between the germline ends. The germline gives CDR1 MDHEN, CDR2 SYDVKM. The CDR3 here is CASSLEVNYEQYF. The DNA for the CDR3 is TGTGCCAGCAGTTTGGAGGTTAACTACGAGCAGTACTTC.

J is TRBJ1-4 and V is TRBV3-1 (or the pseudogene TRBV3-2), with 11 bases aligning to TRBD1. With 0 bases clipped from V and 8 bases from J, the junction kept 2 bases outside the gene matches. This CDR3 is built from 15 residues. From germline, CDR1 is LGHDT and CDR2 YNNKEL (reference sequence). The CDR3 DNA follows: TGTGCCAGCAGCCAAGAGGGGACAGGGGGGGAAAAACTGTTTTTT. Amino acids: CASSQEGTGGEKLFF.

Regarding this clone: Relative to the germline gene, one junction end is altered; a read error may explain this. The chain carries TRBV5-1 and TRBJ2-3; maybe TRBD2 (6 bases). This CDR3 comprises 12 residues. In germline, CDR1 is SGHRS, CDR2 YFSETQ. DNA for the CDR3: TGCGCCAGCAGCTTCGGGACTGACCTTCCGGATTTT. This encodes CASSFGTDLPDF.

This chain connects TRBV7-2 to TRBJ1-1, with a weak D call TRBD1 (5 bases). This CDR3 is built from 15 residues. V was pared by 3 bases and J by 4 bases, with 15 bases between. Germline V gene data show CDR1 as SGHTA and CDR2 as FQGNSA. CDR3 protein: CASSLAPGVGTEAFF. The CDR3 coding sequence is TGTGCCAGCAGCTTGGCCCCGGGGGTGGGCACTGAAGCTTTCTTT.

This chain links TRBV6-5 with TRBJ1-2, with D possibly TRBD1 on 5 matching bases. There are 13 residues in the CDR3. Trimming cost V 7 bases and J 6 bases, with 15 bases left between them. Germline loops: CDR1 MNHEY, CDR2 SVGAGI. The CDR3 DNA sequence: TGTGCCAGCAATAAGGGGCAAGGTCATGGCTACACCTTC. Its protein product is CASNKGQGHGYTF.

The chain's CDR3 is CASSRVILTGGGAQETQYF. In DNA, the CDR3 is TGCGCCAGCAGCAGGGTCATCCTAACAGGGGGAGGTGCCCAAGAGACCCAGTACTTC. The chain recombines TRBV4-1 with TRBJ2-5; 8 nucleotides align to TRBD1. Germline V gene sequence: CDR1 MGHRA, CDR2 YSYEKL. The CDR3 is 19 amino acids. The V and J ends lost 5 bases and 1 base, in that order; junction bases with no gene match: 18.

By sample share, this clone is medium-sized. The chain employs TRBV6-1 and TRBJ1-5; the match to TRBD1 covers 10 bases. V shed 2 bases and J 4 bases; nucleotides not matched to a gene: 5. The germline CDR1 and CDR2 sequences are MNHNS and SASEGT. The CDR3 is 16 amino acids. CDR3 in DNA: TGTGCCAGCAGTGAATGGGACAGGGGTTTAAATCAGCCCCAGCATTTT. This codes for CASSEWDRGLNQPQHF.

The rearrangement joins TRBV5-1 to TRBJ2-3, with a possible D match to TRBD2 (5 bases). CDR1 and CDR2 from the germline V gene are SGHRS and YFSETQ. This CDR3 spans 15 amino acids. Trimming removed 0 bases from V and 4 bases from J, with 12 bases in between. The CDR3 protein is CASSLEPGLADTQYF. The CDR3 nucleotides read TGCGCCAGCAGCTTGGAGCCGGGGTTAGCAGATACGCAGTATTTT.

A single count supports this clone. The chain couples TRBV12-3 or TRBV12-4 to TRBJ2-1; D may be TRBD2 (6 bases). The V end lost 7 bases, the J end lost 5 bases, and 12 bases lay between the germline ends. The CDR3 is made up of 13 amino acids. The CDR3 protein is CASNWGLNNEQFF. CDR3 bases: TGTGCCAGCAACTGGGGACTGAACAATGAGCAGTTCTTC.

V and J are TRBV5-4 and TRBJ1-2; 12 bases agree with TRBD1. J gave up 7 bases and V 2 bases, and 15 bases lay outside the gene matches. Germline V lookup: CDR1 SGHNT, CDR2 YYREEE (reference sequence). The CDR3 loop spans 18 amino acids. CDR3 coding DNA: TGTGCCAGCAGCTTCCAATCAGGGCGAGGGACAGGGGGCCTTGGCTACACCTTC. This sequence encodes CASSFQSGRGTGGLGYTF.

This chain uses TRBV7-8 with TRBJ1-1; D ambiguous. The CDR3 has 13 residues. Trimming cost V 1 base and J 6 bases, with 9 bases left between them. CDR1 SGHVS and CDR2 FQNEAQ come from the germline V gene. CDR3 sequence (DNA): TGTGCCAGCAGCTTAGTAGTTGTCGCTGAAGCTTTCTTT. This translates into CASSLVVVAEAFF.

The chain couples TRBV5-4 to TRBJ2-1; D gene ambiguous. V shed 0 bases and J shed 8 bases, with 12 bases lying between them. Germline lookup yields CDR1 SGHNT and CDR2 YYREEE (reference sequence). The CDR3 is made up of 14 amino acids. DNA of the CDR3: TGTGCCAGCAGCTTGGTAGGCTACCGGGATGAGCAGTTCTTC. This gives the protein CASSLVGYRDEQFF.

Here the CDR3 reads CASSGLILSGELFF. Written as DNA, the CDR3 is TGTGCCAGCAGTGGCCTAATTCTCTCCGGGGAGCTGTTTTTT. This chain joins TRBV2 and TRBJ2-2; D call uncertain. Germline V gene lookup returns CDR1 SNHLY and CDR2 FYNNEI. The V and J ends lost 4 bases and 6 bases respectively, with 12 bases between them. The CDR3 runs to 14 residues.

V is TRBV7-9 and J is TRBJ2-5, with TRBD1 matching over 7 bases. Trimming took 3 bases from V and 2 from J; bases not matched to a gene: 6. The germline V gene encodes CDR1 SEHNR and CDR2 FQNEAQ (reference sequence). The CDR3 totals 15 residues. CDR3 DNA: TGTGCCAGCAGCTTGACAGGGCCCCCTCAAGAGACCCAGTACTTC. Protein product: CASSLTGPPQETQYF.

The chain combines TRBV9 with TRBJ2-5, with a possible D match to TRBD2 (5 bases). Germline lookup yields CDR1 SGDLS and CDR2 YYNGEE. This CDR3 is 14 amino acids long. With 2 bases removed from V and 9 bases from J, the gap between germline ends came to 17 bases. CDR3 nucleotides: TGTGCCAGCAGCGTGAAAAATGCCGCCGGGGCCCAGTACTTC. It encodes CASSVKNAAGAQYF.

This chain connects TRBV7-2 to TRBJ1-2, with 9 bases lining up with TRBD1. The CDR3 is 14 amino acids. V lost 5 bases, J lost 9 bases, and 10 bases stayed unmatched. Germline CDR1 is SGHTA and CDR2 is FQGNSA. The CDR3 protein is CASSVGQGSFSYTF. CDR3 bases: TGTGCCAGCAGCGTGGGACAGGGATCATTTAGCTACACCTTC.

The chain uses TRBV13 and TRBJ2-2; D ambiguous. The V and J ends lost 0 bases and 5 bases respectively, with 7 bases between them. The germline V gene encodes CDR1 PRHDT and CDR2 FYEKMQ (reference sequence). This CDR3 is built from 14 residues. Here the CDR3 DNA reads TGTGCCAGCAGCTTAGGCACGCGGACCGGGGAGCTGTTTTTT. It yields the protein CASSLGTRTGELFF. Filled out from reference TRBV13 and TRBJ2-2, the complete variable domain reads AAGVIQSPRHLIKEKRETATLKCYPIPRHDTVYWYQQGPGQDPQFLISFYEKMQSDKGSIPDRFSAQQFSDYHSELNMSSLELGDSALYFCASSLGTRTGELFFGEGSRLTVL.

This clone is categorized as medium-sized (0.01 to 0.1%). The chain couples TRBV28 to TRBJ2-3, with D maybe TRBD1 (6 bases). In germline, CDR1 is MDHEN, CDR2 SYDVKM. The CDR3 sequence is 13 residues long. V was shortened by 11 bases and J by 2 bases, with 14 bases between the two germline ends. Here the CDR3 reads CACRDTYTDTQYF. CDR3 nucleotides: TGTGCCTGCCGGGACACCTACACAGATACGCAGTATTTT.

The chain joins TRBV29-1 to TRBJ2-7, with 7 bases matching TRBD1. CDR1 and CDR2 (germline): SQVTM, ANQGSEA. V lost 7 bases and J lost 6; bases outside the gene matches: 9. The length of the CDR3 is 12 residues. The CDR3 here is CSALSTGAEQYF. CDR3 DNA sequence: TGCAGCGCCCTAAGTACAGGGGCCGAGCAGTACTTC.

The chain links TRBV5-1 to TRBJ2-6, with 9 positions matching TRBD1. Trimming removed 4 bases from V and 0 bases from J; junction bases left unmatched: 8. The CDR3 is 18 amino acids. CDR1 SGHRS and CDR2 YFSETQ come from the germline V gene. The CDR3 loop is CASSITGTGNSGANVLTF. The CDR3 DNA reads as TGCGCCAGCAGCATAACCGGGACAGGGAACTCTGGGGCCAACGTCCTGACTTTC.

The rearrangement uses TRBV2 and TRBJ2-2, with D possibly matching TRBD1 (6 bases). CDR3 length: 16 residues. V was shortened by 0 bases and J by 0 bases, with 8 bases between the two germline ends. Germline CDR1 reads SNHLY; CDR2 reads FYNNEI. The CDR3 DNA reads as TGTGCCAGCAGTGAAGCGGGGACACCGAACACCGGGGAGCTGTTTTTT. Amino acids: CASSEAGTPNTGELFF.

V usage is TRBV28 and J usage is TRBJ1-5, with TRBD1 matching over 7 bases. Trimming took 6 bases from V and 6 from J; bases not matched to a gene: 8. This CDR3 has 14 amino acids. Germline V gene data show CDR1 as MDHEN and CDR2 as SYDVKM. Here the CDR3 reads CASRIGGLVQPQHF. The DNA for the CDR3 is TGTGCCAGCAGGATAGGGGGCTTAGTTCAGCCCCAGCATTTT. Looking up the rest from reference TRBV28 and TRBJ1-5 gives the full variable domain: DVKVTQSSRYLVKRTGEKVFLECVQDMDHENMFWYRQDPGLGLRLIYFSYDVKMKEKGDIPEGYSVSREKKERFSLILESASTNQTSMYLCASRIGGLVQPQHFGDGTRLSIL.

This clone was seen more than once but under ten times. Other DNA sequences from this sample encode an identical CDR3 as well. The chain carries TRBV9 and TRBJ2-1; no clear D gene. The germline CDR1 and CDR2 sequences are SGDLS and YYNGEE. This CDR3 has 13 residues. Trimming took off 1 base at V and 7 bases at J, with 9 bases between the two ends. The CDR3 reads CASSVNSGNEQFF. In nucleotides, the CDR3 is TGTGCCAGCAGCGTAAATTCCGGGAATGAGCAGTTCTTC.

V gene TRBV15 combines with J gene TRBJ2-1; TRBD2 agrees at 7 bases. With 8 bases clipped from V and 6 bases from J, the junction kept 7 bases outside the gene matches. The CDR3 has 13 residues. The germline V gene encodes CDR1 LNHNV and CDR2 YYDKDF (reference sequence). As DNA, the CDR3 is TGTGCCACCGGACTAGACAGTTCCAATGAGCAGTTCTTC. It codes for CATGLDSSNEQFF.

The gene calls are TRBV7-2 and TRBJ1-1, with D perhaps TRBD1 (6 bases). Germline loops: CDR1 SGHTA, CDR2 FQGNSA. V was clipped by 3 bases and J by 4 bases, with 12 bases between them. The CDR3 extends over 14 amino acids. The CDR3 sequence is CASSFRGGTTEAFF. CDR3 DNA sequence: TGTGCCAGCAGCTTCAGGGGAGGGACCACTGAAGCTTTCTTT.

The CDR3 loop is CASSRLTGVKDTQYF. In DNA, the CDR3 is TGTGCCAGCTCACGTCTCACAGGGGTTAAAGATACGCAGTATTTT. The chain joins TRBV18 to TRBJ2-3; 7 positions agree with TRBD1. The CDR3 consists of 15 residues. The J segment lost 5 bases and the V segment lost 4 bases, leaving 9 bases of the junction unmatched. CDR1 and CDR2 from the germline V gene are KGHSH and LQKENI.